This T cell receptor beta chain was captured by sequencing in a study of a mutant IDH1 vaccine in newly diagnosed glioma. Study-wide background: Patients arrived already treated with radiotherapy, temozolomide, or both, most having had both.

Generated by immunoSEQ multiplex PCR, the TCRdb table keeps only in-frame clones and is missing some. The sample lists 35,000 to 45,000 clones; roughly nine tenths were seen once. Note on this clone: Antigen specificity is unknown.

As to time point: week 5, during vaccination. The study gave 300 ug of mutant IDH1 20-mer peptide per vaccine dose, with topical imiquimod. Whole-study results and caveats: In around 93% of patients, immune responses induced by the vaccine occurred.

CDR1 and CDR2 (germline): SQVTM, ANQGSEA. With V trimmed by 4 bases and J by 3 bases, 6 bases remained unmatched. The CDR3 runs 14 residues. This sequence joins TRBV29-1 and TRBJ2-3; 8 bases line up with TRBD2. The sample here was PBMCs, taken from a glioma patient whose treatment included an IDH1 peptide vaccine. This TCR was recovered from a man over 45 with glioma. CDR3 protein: CSVVGTRITDTQYF. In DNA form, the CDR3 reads TGCAGCGTTGTGGGGACTAGAATTACAGATACGCAGTATTTT.